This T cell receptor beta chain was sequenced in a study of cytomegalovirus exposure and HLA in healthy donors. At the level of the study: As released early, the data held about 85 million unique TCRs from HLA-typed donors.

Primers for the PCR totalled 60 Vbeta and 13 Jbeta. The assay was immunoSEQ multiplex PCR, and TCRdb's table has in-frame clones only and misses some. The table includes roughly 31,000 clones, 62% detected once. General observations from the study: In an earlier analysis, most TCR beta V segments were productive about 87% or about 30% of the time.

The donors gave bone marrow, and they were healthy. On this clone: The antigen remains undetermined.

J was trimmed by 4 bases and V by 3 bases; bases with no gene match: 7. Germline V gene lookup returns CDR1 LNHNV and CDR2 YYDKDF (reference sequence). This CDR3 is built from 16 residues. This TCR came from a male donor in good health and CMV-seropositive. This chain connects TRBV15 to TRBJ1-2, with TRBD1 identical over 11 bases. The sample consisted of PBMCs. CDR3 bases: TGTGCCACCAGCAGGGACAGGGGGCGTTGGAGCTATGGCTACACCTTC. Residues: CATSRDRGRWSYGYTF.